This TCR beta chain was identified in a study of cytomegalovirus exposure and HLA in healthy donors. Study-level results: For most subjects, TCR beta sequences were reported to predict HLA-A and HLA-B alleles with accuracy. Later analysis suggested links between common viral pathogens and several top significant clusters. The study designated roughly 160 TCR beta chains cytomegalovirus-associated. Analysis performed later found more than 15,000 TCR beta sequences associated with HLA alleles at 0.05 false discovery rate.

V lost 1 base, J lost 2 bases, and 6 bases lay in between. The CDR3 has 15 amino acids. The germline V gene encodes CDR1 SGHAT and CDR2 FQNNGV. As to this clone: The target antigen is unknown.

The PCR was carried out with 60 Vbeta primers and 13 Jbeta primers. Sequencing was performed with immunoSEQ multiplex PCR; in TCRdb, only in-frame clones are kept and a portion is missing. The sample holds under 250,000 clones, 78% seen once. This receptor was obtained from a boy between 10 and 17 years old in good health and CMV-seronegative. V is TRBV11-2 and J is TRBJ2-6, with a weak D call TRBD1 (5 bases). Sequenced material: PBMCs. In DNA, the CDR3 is TGTGCCAGCAGCTTAGGGGGCCCTGGGGCCAACGTCCTGACTTTC. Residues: CASSLGGPGANVLTF.